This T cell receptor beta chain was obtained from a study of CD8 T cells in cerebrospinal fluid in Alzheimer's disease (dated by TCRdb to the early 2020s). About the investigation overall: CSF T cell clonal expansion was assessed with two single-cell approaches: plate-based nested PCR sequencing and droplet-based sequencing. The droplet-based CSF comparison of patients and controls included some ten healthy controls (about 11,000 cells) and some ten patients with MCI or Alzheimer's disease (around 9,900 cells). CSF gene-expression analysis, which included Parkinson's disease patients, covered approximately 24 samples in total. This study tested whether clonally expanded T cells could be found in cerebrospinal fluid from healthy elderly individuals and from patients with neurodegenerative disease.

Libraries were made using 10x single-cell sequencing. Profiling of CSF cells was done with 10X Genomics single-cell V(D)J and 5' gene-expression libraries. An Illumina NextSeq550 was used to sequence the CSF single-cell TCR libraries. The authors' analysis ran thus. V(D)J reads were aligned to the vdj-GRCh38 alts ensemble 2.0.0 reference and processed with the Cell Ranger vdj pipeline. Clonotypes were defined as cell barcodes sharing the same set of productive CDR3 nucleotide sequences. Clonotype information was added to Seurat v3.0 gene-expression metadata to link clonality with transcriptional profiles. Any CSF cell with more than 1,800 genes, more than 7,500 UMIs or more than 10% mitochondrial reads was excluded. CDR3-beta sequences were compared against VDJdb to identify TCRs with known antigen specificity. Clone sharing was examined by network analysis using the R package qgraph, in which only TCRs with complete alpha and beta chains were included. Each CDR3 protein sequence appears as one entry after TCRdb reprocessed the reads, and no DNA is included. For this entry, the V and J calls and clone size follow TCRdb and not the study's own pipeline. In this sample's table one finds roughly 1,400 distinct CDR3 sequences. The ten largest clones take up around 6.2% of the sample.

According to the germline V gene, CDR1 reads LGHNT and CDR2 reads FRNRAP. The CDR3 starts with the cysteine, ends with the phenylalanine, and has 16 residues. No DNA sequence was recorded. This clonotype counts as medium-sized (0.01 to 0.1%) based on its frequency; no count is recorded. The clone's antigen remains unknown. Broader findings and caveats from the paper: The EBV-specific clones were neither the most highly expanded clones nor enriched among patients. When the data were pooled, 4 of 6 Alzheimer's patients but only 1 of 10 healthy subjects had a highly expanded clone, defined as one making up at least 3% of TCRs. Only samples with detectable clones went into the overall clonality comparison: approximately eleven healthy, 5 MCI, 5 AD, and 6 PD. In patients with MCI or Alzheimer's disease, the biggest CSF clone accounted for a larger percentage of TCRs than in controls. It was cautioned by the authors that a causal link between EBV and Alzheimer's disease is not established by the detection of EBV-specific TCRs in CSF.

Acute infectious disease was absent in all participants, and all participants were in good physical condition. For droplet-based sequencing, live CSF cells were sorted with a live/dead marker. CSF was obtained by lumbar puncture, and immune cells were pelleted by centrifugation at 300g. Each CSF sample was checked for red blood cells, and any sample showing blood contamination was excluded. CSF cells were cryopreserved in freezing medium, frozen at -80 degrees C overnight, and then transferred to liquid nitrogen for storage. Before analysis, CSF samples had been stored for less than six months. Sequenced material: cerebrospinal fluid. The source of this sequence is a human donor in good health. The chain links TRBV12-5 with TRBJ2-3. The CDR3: CASGLGGGLNTDTQYF. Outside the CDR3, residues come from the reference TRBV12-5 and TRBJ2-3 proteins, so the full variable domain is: DARVTQTPRHKVTEMGQEVTMRCQPILGHNTVFWYRQTMMQGLELLAYFRNRAPLDDSGMPKDRFSAEMPDATLATLKIQPSEPRDSAVYFCASGLGGGLNTDTQYFGPGTRLTVL.